The 5 T cell receptor beta chains below come from one sample, sequenced in a study of preoperative IRX-2 immunotherapy in early breast cancer. As for treatment: preoperative locoregional IRX-2 cytokine immunotherapy. TCRdb's table, derived via immunoSEQ multiplex PCR, lists solely in-frame clones and lacks some. The sample has 11,000 or so clones, around 86% seen once; the top ten hold around 5.4%. The input for sequencing was lymph node tissue, taken before IRX-2 immunotherapy. The source of these receptors is a human donor with breast cancer.

V usage is TRBV7-1 and J usage is TRBJ1-2; 8 positions match TRBD1. TRBV7-1 has ORF status, its function being uncertain. The CDR3 is made up of 13 amino acids. The trim removed 8 bases at V and 5 bases at J, leaving 7 bases unmatched. CDR3 in DNA: TGTGCCAGCGTAGGACAGGGAGGTTATGGCTACACCTTC. Protein: CASVGQGGYGYTF.

This chain uses TRBV19 with TRBJ2-7; 7 bases match TRBD1. Trimming removed 3 bases from V and 3 bases from J; junction bases left unmatched: 8. The CDR3 is 15 amino acids. The germline CDR1 and CDR2 sequences are LNHDA and SQIVND (reference sequence). CDR3: CASSIKDRNLYEQYF. Here the CDR3 DNA reads TGTGCCAGTAGTATTAAGGACAGGAATCTCTACGAGCAGTACTTC.

V and J are TRBV25-1 and TRBJ2-3; D might be TRBD1 (5 bases). Germline V gene lookup returns CDR1 MGHDK and CDR2 SYGVNS. The CDR3 extends over 16 amino acids. The V end lost 1 base, the J end lost 1 base, and 12 bases lay between the germline ends. CDR3 amino acids: CASSESGNYGTDTQYF. CDR3 bases: TGTGCCAGCAGTGAATCAGGGAACTATGGCACAGATACGCAGTATTTT.

The gene calls are TRBV5-1 and TRBJ1-4; D may be TRBD1 (5 bases). Trimming pared 0 bases from V and 1 base from J, leaving 10 bases between. The CDR3 has 16 amino acids. Germline loops: CDR1 SGHRS, CDR2 YFSETQ. The CDR3 protein is CASSLGQQGTNEKLFF. In DNA form, the CDR3 reads TGCGCCAGCAGCTTGGGACAGCAAGGAACTAATGAAAAACTGTTTTTT. The entire variable domain, with the rest obtained from reference TRBV5-1 and TRBJ1-4, is as follows: KAGVTQTPRYLIKTRGQQVTLSCSPISGHRSVSWYQQTPGQGLQFLFEYFSETQRNKGNFPGRFSGRQFSNSRSEMNVSTLELGDSALYLCASSLGQQGTNEKLFFGSGTQLSVL.

DNA of the CDR3: TGCGCCAGCAGCTTGGCCGGGCCCCAGAACACTGAAGCTTTCTTT. It codes for CASSLAGPQNTEAFF. The chain joins TRBV5-1 to TRBJ1-1; D is unclear. The V end was cut by 0 bases, the J end by 1 base, with 10 bases between. The CDR3 extends over 15 amino acids. Germline loops: CDR1 SGHRS, CDR2 YFSETQ.